Shown below are 9 T cell receptor beta chains from a single sample sequenced in a study of T cells in tuberculosis. Some clones are missing from TCRdb's copy, which holds only in-frame ones; the method was immunoSEQ multiplex PCR. The table lists roughly 32,000 clones, around 95% of them singletons. Sequenced input: PBMCs. The receptor set was obtained from a donor under 30 with latent tuberculosis or without tuberculosis infection.

This clone was detected only once. J is TRBJ1-2 and V is TRBV19; TRBD1 is a possible D gene (5 bases). The germline V gene encodes CDR1 LNHDA and CDR2 SQIVND (reference sequence). This CDR3 has 12 amino acids. The V end was cut by 8 bases, the J end by 8 bases, with 15 bases between. The DNA for the CDR3 is TGTGCCAGTCATACAGGTCTGGGAGGCTACACCTTC. This encodes CASHTGLGGYTF. The full variable domain, completed using reference TRBV19 and TRBJ1-2, is DGGITQSPKYLFRKEGQNVTLSCEQNLNHDAMYWYRQDPGQGLRLIYYSQIVNDFQKGDIAEGYSVSREKKESFPLTVTSAQKNPTAFYLCASHTGLGGYTFGSGTRLTVV.

The V gene is TRBV4-1, the J gene TRBJ1-1; D gene ambiguous. CDR3 length: 11 amino acids. V lost 1 base and J lost 11, with 8 bases in between. CDR1 is MGHRA, CDR2 YSYEKL, per germline. The CDR3: CASSQGNGAFF. DNA of the CDR3: TGCGCCAGCAGCCAAGGGAACGGGGCTTTCTTT.

The J gene is TRBJ2-2, the V gene TRBV9; TRBD2 agrees at 7 bases. The CDR3 runs 16 residues. Germline V CDR1 and CDR2: SGDLS, YYNGEE. V dropped 1 base and J dropped 3; count of bases not matched to a gene: 6. CDR3 sequence reads: CASSVPPGGHTGELFF. The CDR3 DNA reads TGTGCCAGCAGCGTACCACCGGGAGGACACACCGGGGAGCTGTTTTTT.

The rearrangement joins TRBV30 to TRBJ2-1, with D tentatively TRBD2 (5 bases). CDR1 is GTSNPN, CDR2 SVGIG, per germline (reference sequence). The CDR3 runs 13 residues. V was clipped by 0 bases and J by 5 bases, with 8 bases between them. CDR3 bases: TGTGCCTGGAGTGTTCACGGGGACAATGAGCAGTTCTTC. It is translated as CAWSVHGDNEQFF. The whole variable domain, remainder taken from reference TRBV30 and TRBJ2-1, is SQTIHQWPATLVQPVGSPLSLECTVEGTSNPNLYWYRQAAGRGLQLLFYSVGIGQISSEVPQNLSASRPQDRQFILSSKKLLLSDSGFYLCAWSVHGDNEQFFGPGTRLTVL.

The chain has TRBV7-9 and TRBJ2-7, with D perhaps TRBD1 (5 bases). The V and J ends lost 8 bases and 5 bases respectively, with 13 bases between them. CDR1 and CDR2 (germline): SEHNR, FQNEAQ (reference sequence). The length of the CDR3 is 12 residues. CDR3 amino acids: CASGASNDEQYF. The CDR3 DNA sequence: TGTGCCAGCGGGGCTAGTAACGACGAGCAGTACTTC.

This clone was detected only once. The chain employs TRBV18 and TRBJ1-4; 7 bases fit TRBD1. V was pared by 1 base and J by 11 bases, with 7 bases of the junction left unmatched. Germline V gene sequence: CDR1 KGHSH, CDR2 LQKENI. The CDR3 contains 14 residues. The CDR3 is CASSPLGTAEKLFF. The CDR3 nucleotides read TGTGCCAGCTCACCACTGGGGACAGCGGAGAAACTGTTTTTT.

The chain joins TRBV5-1 to TRBJ1-1, with 9 bases aligning to TRBD1. The CDR3 has 15 residues. Trimming removed 0 bases from V and 5 bases from J; junction bases left unmatched: 5. CDR1 is SGHRS and CDR2 is YFSETQ in the germline V gene. The CDR3 sequence: CASSLAGTGSTEAFF. CDR3 bases: TGCGCCAGCAGCTTGGCCGGGACAGGGAGTACTGAAGCTTTCTTT.

CDR3 sequence: CASSYSLGGNTEAFF. Here the CDR3 DNA reads TGTGCCAGCAGTTACTCTCTAGGTGGGAACACTGAAGCTTTCTTT. The J gene is TRBJ1-1, the V gene TRBV6-5; unclear D gene. V was cut by 0 bases and J by 1 base, with 9 bases left in between. Germline V lookup: CDR1 MNHEY, CDR2 SVGAGI. CDR3 size: 15 residues.

The chain has TRBV11-2 and TRBJ2-6, with TRBD1 identical over 7 bases. This CDR3 has 13 residues. Unmatched junction bases numbered 4, after V lost 6 bases and J lost 8 bases. The germline gives CDR1 SGHAT, CDR2 FQNNGV. CDR3 nucleotides: TGTGCCAGCAGGAAACAGGGGACCAACGTCCTGACTTTC. This sequence encodes CASRKQGTNVLTF.